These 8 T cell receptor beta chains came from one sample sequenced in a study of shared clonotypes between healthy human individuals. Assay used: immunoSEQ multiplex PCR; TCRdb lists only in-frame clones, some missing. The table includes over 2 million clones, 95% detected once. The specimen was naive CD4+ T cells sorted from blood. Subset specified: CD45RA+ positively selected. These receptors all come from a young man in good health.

The CDR3 loop reads CASSPTFPGAAGELFF. The CDR3 region has the DNA TGTGCCAGCAGCCCTACGTTTCCGGGAGCCGCCGGGGAGCTGTTTTTT. The V call is TRBV14, the J call TRBJ2-2, with D possibly matching TRBD2 (6 bases). V lost 4 bases, J lost 6 bases, and 18 bases lay in between. This CDR3 contains 16 residues. Germline V gene sequence: CDR1 SGHDN, CDR2 FVKESK.

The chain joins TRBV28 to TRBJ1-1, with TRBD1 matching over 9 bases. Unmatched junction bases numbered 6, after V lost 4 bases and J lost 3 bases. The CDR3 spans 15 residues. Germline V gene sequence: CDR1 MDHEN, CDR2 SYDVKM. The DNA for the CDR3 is TGTGCCAGCAGTTCCACAGGGGGCGAGGACACTGAAGCTTTCTTT. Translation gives CASSSTGGEDTEAFF.

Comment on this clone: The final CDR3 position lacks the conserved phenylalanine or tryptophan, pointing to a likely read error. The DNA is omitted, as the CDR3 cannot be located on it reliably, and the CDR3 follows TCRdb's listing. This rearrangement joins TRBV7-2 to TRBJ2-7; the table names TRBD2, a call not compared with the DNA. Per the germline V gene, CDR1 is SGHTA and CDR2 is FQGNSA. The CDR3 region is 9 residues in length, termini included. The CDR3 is CASSPSTRC.

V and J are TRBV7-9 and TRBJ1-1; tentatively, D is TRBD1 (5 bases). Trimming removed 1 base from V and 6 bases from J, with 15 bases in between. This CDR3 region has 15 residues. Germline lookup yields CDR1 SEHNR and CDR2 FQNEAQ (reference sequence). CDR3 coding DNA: TGTGCCAGCAGCTTAGACGGGGCGAGGGAGGCTGAAGCTTTCTTT. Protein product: CASSLDGAREAEAFF.

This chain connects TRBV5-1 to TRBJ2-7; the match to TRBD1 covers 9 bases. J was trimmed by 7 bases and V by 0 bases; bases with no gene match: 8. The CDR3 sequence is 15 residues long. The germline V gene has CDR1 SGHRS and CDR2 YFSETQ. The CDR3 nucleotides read TGCGCCAGCAGCTTGGGCCGGACAGGGGATGGTGAGCAGTACTTC. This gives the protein CASSLGRTGDGEQYF.

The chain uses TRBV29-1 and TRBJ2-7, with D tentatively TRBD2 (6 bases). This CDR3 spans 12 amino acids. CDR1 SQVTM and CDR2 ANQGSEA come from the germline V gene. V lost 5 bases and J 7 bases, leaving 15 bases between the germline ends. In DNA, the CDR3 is TGCAGCGTTAAGGACGGGGGTGGAGAGCAGTACTTC. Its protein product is CSVKDGGGEQYF.

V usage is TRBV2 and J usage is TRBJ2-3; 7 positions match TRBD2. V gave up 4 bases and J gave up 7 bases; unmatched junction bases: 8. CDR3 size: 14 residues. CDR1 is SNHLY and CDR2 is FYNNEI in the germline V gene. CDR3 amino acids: CASSGTPGGNTQYF. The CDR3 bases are TGTGCCAGCAGTGGGACGCCGGGGGGAAATACGCAGTATTTT. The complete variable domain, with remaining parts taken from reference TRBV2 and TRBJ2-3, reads EPEVTQTPSHQVTQMGQEVILRCVPISNHLYFYWYRQILGQKVEFLVSFYNNEISEKSEIFDDQFSVERPDGSNFTLKIRSTKLEDSAMYFCASSGTPGGNTQYFGPGTRLTVL.

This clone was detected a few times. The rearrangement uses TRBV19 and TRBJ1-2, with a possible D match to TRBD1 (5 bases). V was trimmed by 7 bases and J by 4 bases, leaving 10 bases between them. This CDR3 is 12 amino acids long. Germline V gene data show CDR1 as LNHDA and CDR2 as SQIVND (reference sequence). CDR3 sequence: CASTWGAYGYTF. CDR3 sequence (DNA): TGTGCCAGTACCTGGGGCGCCTATGGCTACACCTTC.